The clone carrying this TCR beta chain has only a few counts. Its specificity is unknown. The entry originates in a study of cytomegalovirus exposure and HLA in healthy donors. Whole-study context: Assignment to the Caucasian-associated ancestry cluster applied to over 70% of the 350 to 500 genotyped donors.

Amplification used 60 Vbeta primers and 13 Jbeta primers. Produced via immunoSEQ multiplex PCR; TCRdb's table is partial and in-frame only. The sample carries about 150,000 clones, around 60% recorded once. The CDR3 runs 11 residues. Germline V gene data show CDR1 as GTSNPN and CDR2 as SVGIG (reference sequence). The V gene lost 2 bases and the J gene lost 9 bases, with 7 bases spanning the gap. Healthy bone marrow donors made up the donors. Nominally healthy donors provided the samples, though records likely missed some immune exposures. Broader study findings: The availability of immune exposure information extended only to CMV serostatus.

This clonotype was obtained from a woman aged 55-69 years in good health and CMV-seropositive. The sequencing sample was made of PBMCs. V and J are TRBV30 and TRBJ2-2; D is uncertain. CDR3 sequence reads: CAWSPSRELFF. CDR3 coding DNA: TGTGCCTGGAGTCCAAGCCGGGAGCTGTTTTTT.